The 4 T cell receptor beta chains below all came from one sample that was sequenced in a study of OX40 agonist ivuxolimab in advanced cancers. Method: immunoSEQ multiplex PCR; TCRdb's copy keeps in-frame clones and lacks some. The sample contains 75,000 to 100,000 clones, roughly 91% of which appear only once. The source material was CD4+ or CD8+ T cells sorted from blood, sampled in a trial of the OX40 agonist ivuxolimab. The origin of the receptors is an adult with an advanced solid tumor such as melanoma, head and neck, liver or kidney cancer.

This clone has just a few counts. The V call is TRBV7-9, the J call TRBJ2-7, with 8 bases fitting TRBD2. Germline CDR1 SEHNR, CDR2 FQNEAQ (reference sequence). Trimming took 3 bases from V and 4 from J; bases not matched to a gene: 5. This CDR3 contains 14 residues. For the CDR3, the DNA is TGTGCCAGCAGCTTCGGTAGCGGGGCATACGAGCAGTACTTC. Its protein is CASSFGSGAYEQYF. Filled out from reference TRBV7-9 and TRBJ2-7, the complete variable domain reads DTGVSQNPRHKITKRGQNVTFRCDPISEHNRLYWYRQTLGQGPEFLTYFQNEAQLEKSRLLSDRFSAERPKGSFSTLEIQRTEQGDSAMYLCASSFGSGAYEQYFGPGTRLTVT.

The rearrangement joins TRBV29-1 to TRBJ2-2; D gene uncertain. The germline V gene encodes CDR1 SQVTM and CDR2 ANQGSEA. The CDR3 spans 11 residues. Trimming cost V 7 bases and J 7 bases, with 10 bases left between them. CDR3 in DNA: TGCAGCGCCGGCCGGCTCGGGGAGCTGTTTTTT. The encoded protein is CSAGRLGELFF.

The J gene is TRBJ2-1, the V gene TRBV5-1, with 7 bases aligning to TRBD1. Trimming cost V 0 bases and J 7 bases; bases outside gene matches: 7. Germline V gene lookup returns CDR1 SGHRS and CDR2 YFSETQ. The CDR3 contains 15 residues. The CDR3 sequence is CASSLAGTRGNEQFF. The DNA of the CDR3 is TGCGCCAGCAGCTTGGCCGGGACCAGGGGGAATGAGCAGTTCTTC.

This sequence joins TRBV29-1 and TRBJ2-1, with 9 nucleotides matching TRBD2. V dropped 5 bases and J dropped 8; count of bases not matched to a gene: 10. CDR1 and CDR2 from the germline V gene are SQVTM and ANQGSEA. The CDR3 loop spans 14 amino acids. The CDR3 nucleotides read TGCAGCGTTTCAGGTAGCGGGAGATCGCATGAGCAGTTCTTC. Translation: CSVSGSGRSHEQFF.